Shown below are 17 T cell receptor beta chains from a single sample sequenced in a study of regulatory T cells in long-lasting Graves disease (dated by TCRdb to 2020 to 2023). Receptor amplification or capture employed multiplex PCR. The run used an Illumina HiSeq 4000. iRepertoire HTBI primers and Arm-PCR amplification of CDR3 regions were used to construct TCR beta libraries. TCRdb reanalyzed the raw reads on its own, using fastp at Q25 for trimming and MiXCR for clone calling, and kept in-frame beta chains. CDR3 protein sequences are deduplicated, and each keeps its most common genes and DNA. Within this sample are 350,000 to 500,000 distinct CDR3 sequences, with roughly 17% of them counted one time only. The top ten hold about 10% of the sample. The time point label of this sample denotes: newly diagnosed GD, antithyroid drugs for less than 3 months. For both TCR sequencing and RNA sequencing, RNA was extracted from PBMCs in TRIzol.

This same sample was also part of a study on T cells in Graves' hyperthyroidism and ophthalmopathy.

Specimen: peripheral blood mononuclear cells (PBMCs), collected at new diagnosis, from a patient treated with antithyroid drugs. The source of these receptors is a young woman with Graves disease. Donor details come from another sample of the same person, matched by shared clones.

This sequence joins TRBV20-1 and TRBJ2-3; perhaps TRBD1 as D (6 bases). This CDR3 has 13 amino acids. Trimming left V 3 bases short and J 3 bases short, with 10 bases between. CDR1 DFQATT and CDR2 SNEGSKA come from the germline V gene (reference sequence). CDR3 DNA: TGCAGTGCTAGGGACAGTCCAACAGATACGCAGTATTTT. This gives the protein CSARDSPTDTQYF.

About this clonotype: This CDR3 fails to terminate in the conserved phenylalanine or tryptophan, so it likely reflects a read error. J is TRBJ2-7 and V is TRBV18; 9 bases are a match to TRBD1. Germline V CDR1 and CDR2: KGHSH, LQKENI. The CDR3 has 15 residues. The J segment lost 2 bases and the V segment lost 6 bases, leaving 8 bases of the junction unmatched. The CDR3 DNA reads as TGTGCCAGCTCCCCCCTGGGGACAGGGACCTACGAGCAGTACCTC. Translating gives CASSPLGTGTYEQYL.

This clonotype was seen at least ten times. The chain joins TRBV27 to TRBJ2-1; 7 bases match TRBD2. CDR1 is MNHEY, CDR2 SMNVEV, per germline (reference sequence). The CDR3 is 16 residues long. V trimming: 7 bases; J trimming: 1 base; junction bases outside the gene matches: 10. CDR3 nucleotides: TGTGCCAGCACCGTGATAGCGGGTAGTTCCTACAATGAGCAGTTCTTC. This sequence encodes CASTVIAGSSYNEQFF.

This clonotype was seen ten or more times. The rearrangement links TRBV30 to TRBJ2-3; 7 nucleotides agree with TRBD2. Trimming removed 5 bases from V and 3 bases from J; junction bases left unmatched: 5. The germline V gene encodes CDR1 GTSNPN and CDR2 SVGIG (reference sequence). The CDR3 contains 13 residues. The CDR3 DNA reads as TGTGCCTGGGGGGGGGGGTGGACAGATACGCAGTATTTT. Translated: CAWGGGWTDTQYF.

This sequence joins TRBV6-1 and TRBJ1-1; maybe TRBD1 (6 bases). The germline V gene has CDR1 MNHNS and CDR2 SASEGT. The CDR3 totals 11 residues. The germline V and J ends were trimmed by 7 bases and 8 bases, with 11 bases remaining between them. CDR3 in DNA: TGTGCCAGCAACAGGGTGGAAGAAGCTTTCTTT. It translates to CASNRVEEAFF.

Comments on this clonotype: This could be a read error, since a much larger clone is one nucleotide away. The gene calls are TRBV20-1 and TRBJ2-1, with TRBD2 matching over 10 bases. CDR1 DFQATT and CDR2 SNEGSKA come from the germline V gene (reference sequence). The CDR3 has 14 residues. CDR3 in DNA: TGCAGAGCCCAGCGGGAGGGCCCCTACAATGAGCAGTTCTTC. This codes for CRAQREGPYNEQFF.

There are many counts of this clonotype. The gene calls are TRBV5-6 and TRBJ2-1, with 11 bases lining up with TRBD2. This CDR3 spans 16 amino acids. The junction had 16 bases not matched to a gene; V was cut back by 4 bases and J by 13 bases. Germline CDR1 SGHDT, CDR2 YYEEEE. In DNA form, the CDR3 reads TGTGCCAGCAGCCACACTCAGGGTAGCGGGAGGGCAACACAGTTCTTC. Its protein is CASSHTQGSGRATQFF.

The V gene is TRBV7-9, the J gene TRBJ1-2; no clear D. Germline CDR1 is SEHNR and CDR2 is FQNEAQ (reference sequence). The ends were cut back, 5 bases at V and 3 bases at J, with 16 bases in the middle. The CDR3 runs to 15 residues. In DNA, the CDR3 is TGTGCCAGCAGCGCATGGGGTCCGGAGGACTATGGCTACACCTTC. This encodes CASSAWGPEDYGYTF.

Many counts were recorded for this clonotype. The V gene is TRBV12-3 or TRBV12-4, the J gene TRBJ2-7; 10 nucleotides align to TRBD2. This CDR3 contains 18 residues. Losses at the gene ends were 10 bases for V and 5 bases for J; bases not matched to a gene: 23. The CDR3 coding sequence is TGTGCCACTTACTCTCCTAGCGGGAGTTGCCAATATCTTAACGAGCAGTACTTC. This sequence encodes CATYSPSGSCQYLNEQYF.

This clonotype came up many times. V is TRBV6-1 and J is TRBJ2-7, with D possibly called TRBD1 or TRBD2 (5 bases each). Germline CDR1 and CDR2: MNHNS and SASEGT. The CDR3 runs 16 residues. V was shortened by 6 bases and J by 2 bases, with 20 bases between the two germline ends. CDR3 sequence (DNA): TGTGCCAGCAGCGCCTCGGGACGAATATTAACCTACGAGCAGTACTTC. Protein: CASSASGRILTYEQYF.

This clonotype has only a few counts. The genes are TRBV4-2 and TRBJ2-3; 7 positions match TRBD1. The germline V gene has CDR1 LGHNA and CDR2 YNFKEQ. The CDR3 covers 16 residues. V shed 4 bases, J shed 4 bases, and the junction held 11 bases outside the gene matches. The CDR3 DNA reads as TGTGCCAGCAGCCCCCCCGACAGGGTAGATGCAGATACGCAGTATTTT. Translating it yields CASSPPDRVDADTQYF.

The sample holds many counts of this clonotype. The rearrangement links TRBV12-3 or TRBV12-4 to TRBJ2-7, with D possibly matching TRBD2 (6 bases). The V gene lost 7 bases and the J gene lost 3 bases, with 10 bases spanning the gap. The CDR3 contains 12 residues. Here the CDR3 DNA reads TGTGCCAGCACCAAGGGACTCTACGAGCAGTACTTC. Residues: CASTKGLYEQYF.

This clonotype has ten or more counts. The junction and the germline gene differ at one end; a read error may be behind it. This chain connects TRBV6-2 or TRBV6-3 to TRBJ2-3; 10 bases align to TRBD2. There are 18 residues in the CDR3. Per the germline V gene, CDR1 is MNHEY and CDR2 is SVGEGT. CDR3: CASSESLAGVPSTDTQYF. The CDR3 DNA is TGCGCCAGCAGTGAGTCCCTAGCGGGAGTACCGAGCACAGATACGCAGTATTTT.

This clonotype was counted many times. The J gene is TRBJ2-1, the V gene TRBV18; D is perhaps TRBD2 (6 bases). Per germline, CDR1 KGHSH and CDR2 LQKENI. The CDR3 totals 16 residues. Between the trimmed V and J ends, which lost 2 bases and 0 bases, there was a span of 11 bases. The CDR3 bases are TGTGCCAGCTCACCAGTAGCGGAGAGCTCCTACAATGAGCAGTTCTTC. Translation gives CASSPVAESSYNEQFF.

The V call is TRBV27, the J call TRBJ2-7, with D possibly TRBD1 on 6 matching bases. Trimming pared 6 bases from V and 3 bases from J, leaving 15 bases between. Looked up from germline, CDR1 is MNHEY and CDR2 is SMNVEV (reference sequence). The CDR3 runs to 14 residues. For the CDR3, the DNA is TGTGCCAGCAGCAGCTGGGACACTGGCTACGAGCAGTACTTC. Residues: CASSSWDTGYEQYF.

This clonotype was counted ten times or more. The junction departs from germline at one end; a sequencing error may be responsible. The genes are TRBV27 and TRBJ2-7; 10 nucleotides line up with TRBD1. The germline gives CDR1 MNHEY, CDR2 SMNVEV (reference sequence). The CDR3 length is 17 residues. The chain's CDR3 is CASSLSWTGGGIYEQYF. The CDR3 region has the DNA TGTGCCAGCAGTCTATCTTGGACAGGGGGGGGCATTTACGAGCAGTACTTC.

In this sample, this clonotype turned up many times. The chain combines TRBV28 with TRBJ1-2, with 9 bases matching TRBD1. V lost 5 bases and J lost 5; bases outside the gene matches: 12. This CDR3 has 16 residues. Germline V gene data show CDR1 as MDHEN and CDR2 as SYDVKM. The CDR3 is CASSPLSPQGAYGYTF. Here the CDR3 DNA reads TGTGCCAGCAGTCCTCTTTCTCCACAGGGGGCGTATGGCTACACCTTC.